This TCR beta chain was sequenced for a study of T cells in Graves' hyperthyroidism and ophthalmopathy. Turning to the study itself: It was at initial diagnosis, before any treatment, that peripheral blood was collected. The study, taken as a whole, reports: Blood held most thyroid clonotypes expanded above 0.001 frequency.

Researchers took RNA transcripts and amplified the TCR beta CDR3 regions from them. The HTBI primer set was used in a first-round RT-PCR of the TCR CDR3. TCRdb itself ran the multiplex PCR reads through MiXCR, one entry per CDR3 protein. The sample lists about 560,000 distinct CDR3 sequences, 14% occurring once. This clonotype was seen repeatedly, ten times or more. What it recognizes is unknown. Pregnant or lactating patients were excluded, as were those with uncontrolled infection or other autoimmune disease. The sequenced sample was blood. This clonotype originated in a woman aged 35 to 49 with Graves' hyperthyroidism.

CDR3 DNA: TGTGCCAGCAGTGATATTTCAATTCGCACAGATACGCAGTATTTT. Translation: CASSDISIRTDTQYF. The chain joins TRBV5-8 to TRBJ2-3; no reliable D call. CDR1 SGHTS and CDR2 YDEGEE come from the germline V gene. The ends were cut back, 5 bases at V and 1 base at J, with 14 bases in the middle. CDR3 length: 15 residues.